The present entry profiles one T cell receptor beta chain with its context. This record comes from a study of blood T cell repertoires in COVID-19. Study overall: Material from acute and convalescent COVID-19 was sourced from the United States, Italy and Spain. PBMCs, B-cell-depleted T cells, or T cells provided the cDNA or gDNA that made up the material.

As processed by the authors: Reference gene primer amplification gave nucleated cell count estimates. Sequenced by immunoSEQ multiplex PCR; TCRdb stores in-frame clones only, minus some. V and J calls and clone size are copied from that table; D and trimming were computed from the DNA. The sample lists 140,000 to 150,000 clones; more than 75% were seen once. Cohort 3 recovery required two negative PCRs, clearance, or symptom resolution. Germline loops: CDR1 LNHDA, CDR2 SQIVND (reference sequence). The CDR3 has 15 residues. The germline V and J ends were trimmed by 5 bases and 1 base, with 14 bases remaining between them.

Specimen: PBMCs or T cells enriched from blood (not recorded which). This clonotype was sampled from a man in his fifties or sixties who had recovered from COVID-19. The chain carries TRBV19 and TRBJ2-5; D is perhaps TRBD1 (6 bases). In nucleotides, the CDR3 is TGTGCCAGTAGTTACGGACAGTTCTCCCAAGAGACCCAGTACTTC. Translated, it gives CASSYGQFSQETQYF.